This entry concerns a single T cell receptor beta chain. The antigen it recognizes is unknown. Base qualities are missing; no much larger clone stands one base away. This entry belongs to a study of T cells in Graves' hyperthyroidism and ophthalmopathy (dated by TCRdb to the late 2010s). About the study as a whole: To identify TCR V-J signatures that set the groups apart, the researchers used a discovery cohort of about a hundred patients, made up of 40 to 45 with Graves' ophthalmopathy and about 59 with stable Graves' hyperthyroidism. An independent validation cohort of about 19 hyperthyroidism patients and approximately 15 patients who later progressed to ophthalmopathy tested prospective prediction of ophthalmopathy. The 75 to 100 discovery patients were randomly split 7:3 into training and test sets. In addition, the study compared T-cell repertoires in thyroid tissue and in blood from several Graves' hyperthyroidism patients. Following sampling, methimazole starting at 30 mg daily was given to hyperthyroidism patients, and high-dose intravenous methylprednisolone was given to ophthalmopathy patients. TCR Vbeta CDR3 sequencing of roughly 140 peripheral blood samples (43 ophthalmopathy, under 80 hyperthyroidism and some 17 progressor patients) is reported in the paper.

Stable Graves' hyperthyroidism was defined as no progression to ophthalmopathy during 18 months of follow-up. Hyperthyroidism patients were newly diagnosed, had a disease duration of under 2 months, and were aged 18 to 65 years. Patients with uncontrolled infections, other autoimmune diseases, pregnancy or lactation were excluded. Diagnoses were established on the basis of clinical symptoms, serum thyroxine and TRAb, thyroid ultrasound, and orbital computed tomography. Total RNA was extracted with Trizol reagent, and quality was checked on an Agilent 2100 Bioanalyzer. The TCR beta CDR3 regions were amplified from RNA transcripts. The TCR CDR3 was subjected to a first round of RT-PCR using the HTBI primer set and the Qiagen OneStep RT-PCR kit. The libraries were constructed in a second round of multiplex PCR and then size-selected and purified. The libraries were sequenced on an Illumina HiSeq2000 using paired-end 100 bp reads. The study's processing was this. SOAPnuke was used to process the raw data, throwing out any read that contained adapters or uncalled bases, had a mean Phred below 15, or lacked an exact constant-primer or identifier match. High-quality paired reads were merged with COPE v1.2.5, and unique nucleotide sequences were defined as clonotypes. Clonotypes were aligned to IMGT TRBV, TRBD and TRBJ reference segments using MiTCR v1.1. The analysis was restricted to V-J combinations with a frequency above 0.0001, which together covered 99.2% of the repertoires. A TCS score was defined as the ratio of F50 (clonal expansion) to E x V (chaos), with BLOSUM62-based TCRdist applied between CDR3 peptides within each V-J. Welch's t-statistics and random forest reduced approximately 520 V-J features to 10 to 15, which were used in a naive Bayes classifier (R e1071). TCRdb handled the public reads itself, with Q25 trimming in fastp and clone calling in MiXCR, and kept productive beta chains. Every entry covers one CDR3 protein and lists the most common genes and DNA from its rows. The V and J calls were not made by the authors but by TCRdb's processing. The sample includes hundreds of thousands of distinct CDR3 sequences, with around 46% observed a single time. 8% to 8.5% of the sample comes from the top ten.

What the study reported, not specific to this receptor: Blood samples also contained most of the expanded thyroid clonotypes (frequency above 0.001), which suggests that blood repertoires may reflect thyroid immune responses. A 13 V-J signature model separated ophthalmopathy from stable hyperthyroidism, with 87.88% sensitivity and roughly 84% specificity in cross-validation and 80%/75% in testing. In validation, progression to ophthalmopathy was predicted by the model with roughly 69% sensitivity and under 85% specificity, a median of roughly 6.4 months before onset. Sample size was not statistically predetermined, and investigators were not blinded to group allocation.

From a lookup of the germline V gene (reference sequence), CDR1 and CDR2 are DFQATT and SNEGSKA. The CDR3 starts with the cysteine, ends with the phenylalanine, and has 12 residues. The only DNA kept is the CDR3, 36 bases in frame from the first base. V loses 5 bases of germline sequence and J loses 6 bases, and the interval between the two ends is 10 bases. The clonotype originates from a woman aged 18 to 35 with Graves' hyperthyroidism. Donor details come from another sample of the same person, matched by shared clones. This chain is built from TRBV20-1 and TRBJ2-2; TRBD2 could be the D gene, as 6 bases match. Sample: peripheral blood or thyroid tissue (not recorded which). Here is the DNA: TGCAGTGCTCGCCCGGGGGCCGGGGAGCTGTTTTTT. Translated, this is CSARPGAGELFF.